Shown below are 28 T cell receptor beta chains from a single sample sequenced in a study of T cell responses to AZD1222 COVID-19 vaccine. Sequencing used immunoSEQ multiplex PCR; TCRdb keeps in-frame clones, though not all of them. The repertoire includes approximately 190,000 clones, approximately 94% of them detected once, and about 9% sits in the top ten. The sequencing used peripheral blood, collected on day 0 of AZD1222 vaccination. These TCRs come from an adult in good health.

The chain joins TRBV5-1 to TRBJ1-6, with TRBD1 matching 10 bases. Looked up from germline, CDR1 is SGHRS and CDR2 is YFSETQ. The CDR3 sequence is 15 residues long. V trimming: 4 bases; J trimming: 7 bases; junction bases outside the gene matches: 5. The CDR3 coding sequence is TGCGCCAGCAGCACCTGGACAGGGGGAAATTCACCCCTCCACTTT. Protein sequence: CASSTWTGGNSPLHF.

This chain links TRBV7-9 with TRBJ1-2, with TRBD1 matching 8 bases. This CDR3 spans 16 amino acids. The junction had 12 bases not matched to a gene; V was cut back by 5 bases and J by 4 bases. Germline V gene sequence: CDR1 SEHNR, CDR2 FQNEAQ (reference sequence). CDR3 sequence reads: CASSPSGDRLLYGYTF. As DNA, the CDR3 is TGTGCCAGCAGCCCCTCAGGGGACAGGTTGCTCTATGGCTACACCTTC.

The chain uses TRBV10-2 and TRBJ2-1; 14 positions match TRBD2. After removal of 0 bases from V and 9 bases from J, the junction contained 7 bases not matched to a gene. CDR1 and CDR2 (germline): WSHSY, SAAADI. This CDR3 contains 17 residues. CDR3: CASSESGLAGGRGEQFF. The CDR3 nucleotides are TGCGCCAGCAGTGAGTCAGGACTAGCGGGAGGCCGGGGTGAGCAGTTCTTC.

This chain connects TRBV27 to TRBJ1-3; D gene unclear. V shed 7 bases and J shed 3 bases, with 10 bases lying between them. The length of the CDR3 is 13 residues. Germline loops: CDR1 MNHEY, CDR2 SMNVEV (reference sequence). CDR3 sequence reads: CASMPDNGNTIYF. The CDR3 bases are TGTGCCAGCATGCCGGATAATGGAAACACCATATATTTT.

This chain joins TRBV5-6 and TRBJ2-5, with D perhaps TRBD2 (5 bases). The CDR3 is 13 residues long. Trimming removed 0 bases at V and 5 bases at J, with 8 bases between. Germline-derived CDR1 and CDR2 are SGHDT and YYEEEE. The CDR3: CASSLGRAETQYF. CDR3 nucleotides: TGTGCCAGCAGCTTGGGGCGGGCGGAGACCCAGTACTTC.

This clone was seen only once. The chain links TRBV30 to TRBJ1-6; D is ambiguous. This CDR3 has 12 residues. Trimming left V 6 bases short and J 7 bases short, with 10 bases between. Germline V gene lookup returns CDR1 GTSNPN and CDR2 SVGIG (reference sequence). The CDR3: CACPGLNSPLHF. The DNA of the CDR3 is TGTGCCTGCCCCGGTCTCAATTCACCCCTCCACTTT.

The gene calls are TRBV5-1 and TRBJ2-5, with D perhaps TRBD2 (6 bases). V lost 7 bases and J lost 4, with 14 bases in between. The germline V gene encodes CDR1 SGHRS and CDR2 YFSETQ. This CDR3 is 13 amino acids long. CDR3 DNA sequence: TGCGCCAGCGGGTGGAGTAGCGGAGAGACCCAGTACTTC. It encodes CASGWSSGETQYF.

The J gene is TRBJ2-7, the V gene TRBV7-9; D could derive from TRBD1 or TRBD2 (5 bases each). The length of the CDR3 is 14 residues. Trimming took 1 base from V and 0 from J, leaving 7 bases between them. The germline gives CDR1 SEHNR, CDR2 FQNEAQ (reference sequence). CDR3 DNA sequence: TGTGCCAGCAGCTTAGGGGGGACCTCCTACGAGCAGTACTTC. This sequence encodes CASSLGGTSYEQYF.

J is TRBJ1-4 and V is TRBV5-1, with D unclear. Germline CDR1 reads SGHRS; CDR2 reads YFSETQ. Trimming shortened V by 3 bases and J by 7 bases, and 13 bases separated the two germline ends. The CDR3 sequence is 14 residues long. The DNA of the CDR3 is TGCGCCAGCAGCTCGTACGGTCATACTGAAAAACTGTTTTTT. Translating gives CASSSYGHTEKLFF.

This rearrangement joins TRBV7-2 to TRBJ2-4; 10 nucleotides line up with TRBD2. The CDR3 consists of 17 residues. Germline V CDR1 and CDR2: SGHTA, FQGNSA. The junction had 4 bases not matched to a gene; V was cut back by 2 bases and J by 0 bases. The CDR3 nucleotides are TGTGCCAGCAGCTTACTAGCGGGAGCCGTAGCCAAAAACATTCAGTACTTC. As protein: CASSLLAGAVAKNIQYF.

The V call is TRBV5-5, the J call TRBJ2-2, with D tentatively TRBD2 (6 bases). CDR3 size: 15 residues. Trimming cost V 5 bases and J 0 bases, with 11 bases left between them. Germline V gene sequence: CDR1 SGHKS, CDR2 YYEKEE (reference sequence). CDR3 sequence (DNA): TGTGCCAGCAGGGGACTGATAGCGAACACCGGGGAGCTGTTTTTT. As protein: CASRGLIANTGELFF.

The V gene is TRBV7-2, the J gene TRBJ2-6; no reliable D call. This CDR3 contains 14 residues. Germline V gene sequence: CDR1 SGHTA, CDR2 FQGNSA. The ends were cut back, 1 base at V and 2 bases at J, with 3 bases in the middle. CDR3 bases: TGTGCCAGCAGCTTAGGCCCTGGGGCCAACGTCCTGACTTTC. Translation: CASSLGPGANVLTF.

The rearrangement joins TRBV24-1 to TRBJ2-6; D is uncertain. CDR3 length: 15 amino acids. Trimming left V 0 bases short and J 2 bases short, with 4 bases between. The germline V gene encodes CDR1 KGHDR and CDR2 SFDVKD. The CDR3 loop reads CATSDLRAGANVLTF. CDR3 in DNA: TGTGCCACCAGTGATTTGCGAGCTGGGGCCAACGTCCTGACTTTC.

This clone was observed a handful of times. The CDR3 sequence is CASSPDRGGEQYF. Here the CDR3 DNA reads TGTGCCAGCAGTCCGGACAGGGGCGGCGAGCAGTACTTC. This sequence joins TRBV6-5 and TRBJ2-7; 9 bases fit TRBD1. The J segment lost 6 bases and the V segment lost 5 bases, leaving 5 bases of the junction unmatched. CDR1 and CDR2 from the germline V gene are MNHEY and SVGAGI. The CDR3 runs 13 residues.

This clone was seen only once. This chain links TRBV4-3 with TRBJ2-4; 9 nucleotides match TRBD2. CDR1 LGHNA and CDR2 YSLEER come from the germline V gene. Trimming took 0 bases from V and 6 from J; bases not matched to a gene: 3. The CDR3 consists of 15 residues. The CDR3 sequence: CASSQEAGGRNIQYF. CDR3 in DNA: TGCGCCAGCAGCCAAGAGGCGGGAGGGAGAAACATTCAGTACTTC.

The chain couples TRBV7-3 to TRBJ2-7; D gene uncertain. There are 14 residues in the CDR3. V was clipped by 0 bases and J by 2 bases, with 8 bases between them. From germline, CDR1 is SGHTA and CDR2 FQGTGA. The CDR3 reads CASSLTDGPYEQYF. CDR3 coding DNA: TGTGCCAGCAGCTTAACGGACGGCCCCTACGAGCAGTACTTC.

The count of this clone is one. The rearrangement uses TRBV7-6 and TRBJ1-5; weak D call: TRBD1 (5 bases). Looked up from germline, CDR1 is SGHVS and CDR2 is FNYEAQ. V was pared by 5 bases and J by 0 bases, with 11 bases between. This CDR3 spans 15 amino acids. CDR3 residues: CASSAGHFSNQPQHF. Here the CDR3 DNA reads TGTGCCAGCAGCGCCGGACATTTTAGCAATCAGCCCCAGCATTTT.

This chain uses TRBV29-1 with TRBJ1-3; D call uncertain. Germline-derived CDR1 and CDR2 are SQVTM and ANQGSEA. Trimming took 4 bases from V and 0 from J, leaving 10 bases between them. The CDR3 length is 14 residues. CDR3 DNA sequence: TGCAGCGTTGCTGATTCCTACTCTGGAAACACCATATATTTT. Translating it yields CSVADSYSGNTIYF.

V is TRBV7-3 and J is TRBJ1-3; 7 bases are shared with TRBD1. Losses at the gene ends were 4 bases for V and 0 bases for J; bases not matched to a gene: 9. The CDR3 covers 17 residues. From germline, CDR1 is SGHTA and CDR2 FQGTGA. CDR3 bases: TGTGCCAGCAGCTCGGTCCCGACAGGGAGCTCTGGAAACACCATATATTTT. Protein sequence: CASSSVPTGSSGNTIYF. Combining the CDR3 with reference TRBV7-3 and TRBJ1-3 gives the whole variable domain GAGVSQTPSNKVTEKGKYVELRCDPISGHTALYWYRQSLGQGPEFLIYFQGTGAADDSGLPNDRFFAVRPEGSVSTLKIQRTERGDSAVYLCASSSVPTGSSGNTIYFGEGSWLTVV.

The genes are TRBV4-3 and TRBJ1-1; 8 nucleotides agree with TRBD1. Germline V gives CDR1 LGHNA, CDR2 YSLEER. The ends lost 4 bases at V and 0 bases at J; junction bases unmatched: 7. This CDR3 is 16 amino acids long. In DNA form, the CDR3 reads TGCGCCAGCAGCCTGGGGGTACAGGGGGTGAACACTGAAGCTTTCTTT. Its protein is CASSLGVQGVNTEAFF.

The chain has TRBV19 and TRBJ2-1; weak D call: TRBD2 (6 bases). The V gene lost 4 bases and the J gene lost 4 bases, with 17 bases spanning the gap. The CDR3 loop spans 16 amino acids. The germline V gene has CDR1 LNHDA and CDR2 SQIVND (reference sequence). The CDR3 region is CASSTREAGLYNEQFF. The CDR3 nucleotides are TGTGCCAGTAGTACCCGTGAGGCGGGATTATACAATGAGCAGTTCTTC.

The rearrangement links TRBV27 to TRBJ1-6; 7 nucleotides align to TRBD1. Germline loops: CDR1 MNHEY, CDR2 SMNVEV (reference sequence). CDR3 length: 15 amino acids. Trimming took 3 bases from V and 7 from J; bases not matched to a gene: 6. Here the CDR3 reads CASSFTGVYNSPLHF. As DNA, the CDR3 is TGTGCCAGCAGTTTTACAGGGGTGTACAATTCACCCCTCCACTTT.

The chain combines TRBV29-1 with TRBJ2-2; possibly TRBD2 for D (6 bases). Deletions cut 5 bases from V and 2 bases from J, with 12 bases between. CDR1 is SQVTM and CDR2 is ANQGSEA in the germline V gene. This CDR3 region has 14 residues. The CDR3 is CSVSSGPNTGELFF. The CDR3 bases are TGCAGCGTTAGCAGCGGGCCAAACACCGGGGAGCTGTTTTTT.

The gene calls are TRBV3-1 (or the pseudogene TRBV3-2) and TRBJ1-2, with TRBD1 as a possible D gene (6 bases). V was cut by 3 bases and J by 1 base, with 15 bases left in between. The germline V gene has CDR1 LGHDT and CDR2 YNNKEL (reference sequence). There are 16 residues in the CDR3. CDR3 DNA sequence: TGTGCCAGCAGCCAGGCCGGACAGCCGATTAACTATGGCTACACCTTC. Its protein is CASSQAGQPINYGYTF.

This clone was seen a single time. The chain links TRBV7-2 to TRBJ2-3, with TRBD2 as a possible D gene (6 bases). Germline assignment: CDR1 SGHTA and CDR2 FQGNSA. The CDR3 covers 15 residues. Between the trimmed V and J ends, which lost 4 bases and 0 bases, there was a span of 11 bases. The CDR3: CASSSQAGSTDTQYF. The CDR3 DNA reads as TGTGCCAGCAGCTCCCAAGCGGGCAGCACAGATACGCAGTATTTT. Full variable domain (remainder filled in from reference TRBV7-2 and TRBJ2-3): GAGVSQSPSNKVTEKGKDVELRCDPISGHTALYWYRQSLGQGLEFLIYFQGNSAPDKSGLPSDRFSAERTGGSVSTLTIQRTQQEDSAVYLCASSSQAGSTDTQYFGPGTRLTVL.

This chain links TRBV7-2 with TRBJ2-7; 8 bases line up with TRBD1. This CDR3 comprises 15 residues. CDR1 and CDR2 from the germline V gene are SGHTA and FQGNSA. V lost 1 base to trimming and J lost 3 bases; unmatched junction nucleotides: 5. The CDR3 coding sequence is TGTGCCAGCAGCTTAGAAGCGACAGGGGTCTACGAGCAGTACTTC. As protein: CASSLEATGVYEQYF.

V gene TRBV13 combines with J gene TRBJ1-5; no clear D gene. V was clipped by 4 bases and J by 3 bases, with 13 bases between them. Germline values: CDR1 PRHDT, CDR2 FYEKMQ (reference sequence). The CDR3 runs 15 residues. Written as DNA, the CDR3 is TGTGCCAGCAGCTCCGGACTAGGGCCCAATCAGCCCCAGCATTTT. This sequence encodes CASSSGLGPNQPQHF. Full variable domain (rest looked up from reference TRBV13 and TRBJ1-5): AAGVIQSPRHLIKEKRETATLKCYPIPRHDTVYWYQQGPGQDPQFLISFYEKMQSDKGSIPDRFSAQQFSDYHSELNMSSLELGDSALYFCASSSGLGPNQPQHFGDGTRLSIL.

This rearrangement joins TRBV19 to TRBJ2-3; D is ambiguous. Germline CDR1 is LNHDA and CDR2 is SQIVND (reference sequence). CDR3 length: 13 residues. V was shortened by 1 base and J by 6 bases, with 8 bases between the two germline ends. The CDR3 bases are TGTGCCAGTAGTATAGGCTGGCGGGATACGCAGTATTTT. Its protein is CASSIGWRDTQYF.